The next 3 T cell receptor beta chains were all read from a single sample in a study of CD8+ T cells in alopecia areata. As the sequencing template, cDNA was produced by extracting RNA and reverse transcribing it. Repertoires were generated with immunoSEQ multiplex PCR, while TCRdb's copy carries only in-frame clones and drops some. There are about 200,000 clones in the sample; 58% occur only once, and 5.5% lies in the top ten. Treatment specified: oral pan-JAK inhibitor, 5-10 mg twice daily. The starting material was CD4+ T cells sorted from blood, obtained at week 24, from a patient treated with tofacitinib. The receptor source for this set is a human donor with alopecia areata.

In DNA, the CDR3 is TGCAGCTATAGGGACAGGGTGAACACTGAAGCTTTCTTT. It yields the protein CSYRDRVNTEAFF. The genes are TRBV29-1 and TRBJ1-1, with 9 nucleotides matching TRBD1. Germline CDR1 and CDR2: SQVTM and ANQGSEA. The CDR3 has 13 residues. J was trimmed by 0 bases and V by 8 bases; bases with no gene match: 4.

This clone was counted only a few times. V and J are TRBV5-4 and TRBJ1-5, with D perhaps matching TRBD1 (5 bases). The CDR3 length is 16 residues. V shed 5 bases and J shed 0 bases, with 15 bases lying between them. The V gene's germline CDR1 is SGHNT and CDR2 YYREEE (reference sequence). The CDR3 DNA reads as TGTGCCAGCAGTCGCGGGGACGGTCATAGCAATCAGCCCCAGCATTTT. Translation: CASSRGDGHSNQPQHF.

The chain recombines TRBV7-2 with TRBJ2-1, with TRBD1 identical over 8 bases. Germline CDR1 reads SGHTA; CDR2 reads FQGNSA. With V trimmed by 5 bases and J by 7 bases, 10 bases remained unmatched. The CDR3 has 15 amino acids. The CDR3 is CASSNHAGGPNEQFF. CDR3 sequence (DNA): TGTGCCAGCAGCAATCACGCAGGGGGCCCAAATGAGCAGTTCTTC. The full variable domain, rest sourced from reference TRBV7-2 and TRBJ2-1, is GAGVSQSPSNKVTEKGKDVELRCDPISGHTALYWYRQSLGQGLEFLIYFQGNSAPDKSGLPSDRFSAERTGGSVSTLTIQRTQQEDSAVYLCASSNHAGGPNEQFFGPGTRLTVL.